This T cell receptor (beta chain) was recovered during a study of identical twins. Whole-study results and caveats: Cross-sectional statistical analysis was relied on for the conclusions, without the same donors being followed. Zero-insertion analyses might be partly confounded by invariant T cells like MAIT and iNKT.

This clonotype showed up many times. The antigen remains unidentified. Germline V gene sequence: CDR1 SGHAT, CDR2 FQNNGV. Trimming took 0 bases from V and 1 from J, leaving 9 bases between them. The CDR3 has 15 amino acids. TCRdb recomputed calls from the 5' RACE reads with MiXCR, one row per CDR3 protein. Here the sample spans a few hundred thousand distinct CDR3 sequences, approximately 8.8% being singletons. This receptor was taken from a woman aged 45 to 65 in good health. The sample comprised naive T cells sorted from blood. V usage is TRBV11-2 and J usage is TRBJ1-1, with D unresolved. The CDR3 is CASSLDRGWNTEAFF. The CDR3 region has the DNA TGTGCCAGCAGCTTAGATCGAGGTTGGAACACTGAAGCTTTCTTT.